The 15 T cell receptor beta chains presented below share a single source sample, sequenced in a study. Produced via immunoSEQ multiplex PCR; TCRdb's table is partial and in-frame only. Of some 68,000 clones detected, 93% appear once; the ten largest clones hold under 4.5%. The sample was PBMCs. The receptors originated from a man aged 40-50 years with rheumatoid arthritis.

The chain combines TRBV3-1 (or the pseudogene TRBV3-2) with TRBJ2-2; a possible D gene is TRBD1 (6 bases). The CDR3 runs to 14 residues. In germline, CDR1 is LGHDT, CDR2 YNNKEL (reference sequence). The V and J ends lost 4 bases and 4 bases respectively, with 10 bases between them. This CDR3 is CASSPSRGTGELFF. CDR3 bases: TGTGCCAGCAGCCCGTCCAGGGGCACCGGGGAGCTGTTTTTT.

This chain joins TRBV9 and TRBJ1-5; perhaps TRBD1 as D (5 bases). The CDR3 has 17 amino acids. Between the trimmed V and J ends, which lost 4 bases and 0 bases, there was a span of 17 bases. The germline V gene has CDR1 SGDLS and CDR2 YYNGEE. The CDR3 region is CASSRGDGGVSNQPQHF. CDR3 DNA: TGTGCCAGCAGCAGGGGTGATGGGGGGGTTAGCAATCAGCCCCAGCATTTT.

The gene calls are TRBV27 and TRBJ1-5; D is undetermined. This CDR3 is built from 14 residues. Germline values: CDR1 MNHEY, CDR2 SMNVEV (reference sequence). Trimming removed 5 bases at V and 5 bases at J, with 13 bases between. The CDR3 spells CASSLTLRDQPQHF. DNA for the CDR3: TGTGCCAGCAGTCTCACATTAAGGGATCAGCCCCAGCATTTT.

This sequence joins TRBV30 and TRBJ2-7; TRBD2 is a possible D gene (6 bases). CDR3 length: 12 amino acids. CDR1 and CDR2 (germline): GTSNPN, SVGIG (reference sequence). Trimming shortened V by 5 bases and J by 2 bases, and 10 bases separated the two germline ends. The CDR3, as DNA: TGTGCCTGGGCCCGGGGGACCTACGAGCAGTACTTC. Its protein product is CAWARGTYEQYF.

The chain combines TRBV19 with TRBJ1-3; D might be TRBD1 (6 bases). Germline CDR1 LNHDA, CDR2 SQIVND (reference sequence). This CDR3 is 15 amino acids long. The V end lost 5 bases, the J end lost 2 bases, and 13 bases lay between the germline ends. The CDR3 region is CASSGQNRAGNTIYF. The DNA of the CDR3 is TGTGCCAGTAGTGGCCAGAACAGGGCTGGAAACACCATATATTTT.

The rearrangement links TRBV5-5 to TRBJ2-3; the D is unclear. The CDR3 sequence is 12 residues long. The ends were cut back, 0 bases at V and 4 bases at J, with 3 bases in the middle. Per germline, CDR1 SGHKS and CDR2 YYEKEE (reference sequence). CDR3 protein: CASSLESDTQYF. CDR3 DNA: TGTGCCAGCAGCTTGGAATCAGATACGCAGTATTTT. Based on the CDR3 plus reference TRBV5-5 and TRBJ2-3, the full variable domain is DAGVTQSPTHLIKTRGQQVTLRCSPISGHKSVSWYQQVLGQGPQFIFQYYEKEERGRGNFPDRFSARQFPNYSSELNVNALLLGDSALYLCASSLESDTQYFGPGTRLTVL.

The count of this clone is one. The gene calls are TRBV18 and TRBJ2-3, with a possible D match to TRBD1 (7 bases). V lost 2 bases to trimming and J lost 2 bases, with 11 bases between them. The CDR3 is 15 residues long. From germline, CDR1 is KGHSH and CDR2 LQKENI. CDR3 sequence reads: CASSPGRGVTDTQYF. CDR3 bases: TGTGCCAGCTCACCAGGCAGGGGGGTCACAGATACGCAGTATTTT.

This clone has a handful of counts. The chain carries TRBV27 and TRBJ1-6, with D maybe TRBD1 (5 bases). V gave up 6 bases and J gave up 0 bases, with 12 bases separating them. Germline-derived CDR1 and CDR2 are MNHEY and SMNVEV (reference sequence). This CDR3 has 16 residues. The CDR3 coding sequence is TGTGCCAGCAGGAGGGACTCCAGCTCCTATAATTCACCCCTCCACTTT. Its protein is CASRRDSSSYNSPLHF.

CDR3 DNA sequence: TGTGCCAGCAGCTTCCGTCTAGCGGGATCCAACGAGCAGTACTTC. It specifies CASSFRLAGSNEQYF. This chain links TRBV7-8 with TRBJ2-7; 9 bases match TRBD2. Per germline, CDR1 SGHVS and CDR2 FQNEAQ. The junction had 8 bases not matched to a gene; V was cut back by 3 bases and J by 5 bases. The CDR3 contains 15 residues.

This clone was seen a handful of times. The chain recombines TRBV7-2 with TRBJ2-3; D possibly uses TRBD1 or TRBD2 (5 bases each). There are 17 residues in the CDR3. V was trimmed by 4 bases and J by 0 bases, leaving 17 bases between them. Per germline, CDR1 SGHTA and CDR2 FQGNSA. CDR3 region: CASSSKPTGRSTDTQYF. The CDR3 DNA reads as TGTGCCAGCAGCTCGAAGCCTACGGGACGTAGCACAGATACGCAGTATTTT.

The J gene is TRBJ2-4, the V gene TRBV29-1, with 7 bases lining up with TRBD2. Germline V gene sequence: CDR1 SQVTM, CDR2 ANQGSEA. The CDR3 covers 17 residues. Trimming took 7 bases from V and 1 from J; bases not matched to a gene: 16. CDR3 in amino acids: CSAVGTIRRGAKNIQYF. The CDR3, as DNA: TGCAGCGCTGTGGGGACTATCCGGAGAGGGGCCAAAAACATTCAGTACTTC.

V gene TRBV10-3 combines with J gene TRBJ2-2, with a possible D match to TRBD2 (5 bases). The CDR3 length is 16 residues. CDR1 ENHRY and CDR2 SYGVKD come from the germline V gene. The V gene lost 2 bases and the J gene lost 1 base, with 11 bases spanning the gap. CDR3 DNA sequence: TGTGCCATCAGTGAGGTTGGAGGTCTGAACACCGGGGAGCTGTTTTTT. The encoded protein is CAISEVGGLNTGELFF.

The J gene is TRBJ1-5, the V gene TRBV7-2; tentatively, D is TRBD1 (6 bases). Trimming left V 5 bases short and J 6 bases short, with 11 bases between. Germline CDR1 reads SGHTA; CDR2 reads FQGNSA. The CDR3 length is 13 residues. This CDR3 reads CASSPRGLQPQHF. DNA of the CDR3: TGTGCCAGCAGCCCCAGGGGCCTTCAGCCCCAGCATTTT.

The chain is built from TRBV19 and TRBJ1-2, with D possibly matching TRBD1 (5 bases). The V gene's germline CDR1 is LNHDA and CDR2 SQIVND (reference sequence). Trimming took off 8 bases at V and 5 bases at J, with 15 bases between the two ends. The length of the CDR3 is 13 residues. The CDR3 loop is CASFLRGAYGYTF. CDR3 DNA sequence: TGTGCCAGTTTCTTGAGGGGAGCATATGGCTACACCTTC.

The chain has TRBV7-9 and TRBJ1-3; the D is unclear. The CDR3 covers 15 residues. Trimming took off 3 bases at V and 1 base at J, with 10 bases between the two ends. From germline, CDR1 is SEHNR and CDR2 FQNEAQ (reference sequence). The CDR3 spells CASSFLSESGNTIYF. The CDR3 coding sequence is TGTGCCAGCAGCTTTCTAAGTGAATCTGGAAACACCATATATTTT.